This T cell receptor beta chain is from a study of blood T cells in healthy people across ages. Findings and limits, study-wide: One million T cells yielded diversity estimates that were considered underestimates. Age brought a roughly linear fall in TCR beta diversity measured per million T cells.

Per sample, no less than 5 micrograms of total RNA were extracted. The germline V and J ends were trimmed by 5 bases and 3 bases, with 8 bases remaining between them. This CDR3 spans 13 amino acids. Germline V gene lookup returns CDR1 MNHEY and CDR2 SVGAGI. Worth noting for this clonotype: Its matching antigen is unknown.

Sample-barcoded 5' priming and a J-beta primer mix drove a second PCR of roughly 6 to 12 cycles. TCRdb fed the 5' RACE reads into MiXCR, producing one record per CDR3 protein. The sample lists roughly 1,500,000 distinct CDR3 sequences, roughly 32% occurring once. The sequenced sample was blood. The receptor was isolated from a woman in her 30s in good health. The rearrangement links TRBV6-5 to TRBJ2-1; D not resolved. For the CDR3, the DNA is TGTGCCAGCAGTGCACCTCGCTACAATGAGCAGTTCTTC. It encodes CASSAPRYNEQFF.